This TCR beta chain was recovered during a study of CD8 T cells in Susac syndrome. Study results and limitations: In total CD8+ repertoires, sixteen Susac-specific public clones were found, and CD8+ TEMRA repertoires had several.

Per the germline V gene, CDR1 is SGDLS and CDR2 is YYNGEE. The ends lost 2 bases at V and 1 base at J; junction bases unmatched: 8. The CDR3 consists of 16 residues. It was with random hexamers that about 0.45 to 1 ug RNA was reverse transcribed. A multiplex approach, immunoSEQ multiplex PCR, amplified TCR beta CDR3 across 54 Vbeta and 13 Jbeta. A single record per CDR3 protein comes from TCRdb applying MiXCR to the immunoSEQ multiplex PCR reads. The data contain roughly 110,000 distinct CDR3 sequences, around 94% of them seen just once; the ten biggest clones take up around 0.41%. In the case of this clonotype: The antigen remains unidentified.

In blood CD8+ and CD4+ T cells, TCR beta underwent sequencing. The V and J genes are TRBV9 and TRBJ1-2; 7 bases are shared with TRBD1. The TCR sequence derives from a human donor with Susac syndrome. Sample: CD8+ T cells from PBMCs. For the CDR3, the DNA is TGTGCCAGCAGCGTCGACAGGGTGGGAAGTAACTATGGCTACACCTTC. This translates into CASSVDRVGSNYGYTF.